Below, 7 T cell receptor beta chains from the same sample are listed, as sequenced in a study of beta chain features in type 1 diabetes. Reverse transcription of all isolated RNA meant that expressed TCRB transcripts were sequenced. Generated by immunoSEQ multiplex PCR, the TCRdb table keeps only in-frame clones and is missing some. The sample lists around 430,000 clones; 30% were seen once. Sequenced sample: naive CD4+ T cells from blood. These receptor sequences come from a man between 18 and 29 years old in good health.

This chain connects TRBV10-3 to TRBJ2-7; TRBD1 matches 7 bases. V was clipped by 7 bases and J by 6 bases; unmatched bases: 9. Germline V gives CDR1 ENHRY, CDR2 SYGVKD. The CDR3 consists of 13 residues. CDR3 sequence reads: CAITNGQVSEQYF. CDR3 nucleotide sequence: TGTGCCATCACTAATGGACAGGTATCCGAGCAGTACTTC.

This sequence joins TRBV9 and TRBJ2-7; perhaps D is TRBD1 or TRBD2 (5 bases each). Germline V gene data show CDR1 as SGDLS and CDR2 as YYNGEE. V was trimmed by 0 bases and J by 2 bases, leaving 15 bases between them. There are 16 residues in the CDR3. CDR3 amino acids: CASSVGPGAGTYEQYF. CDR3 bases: TGTGCCAGCAGCGTAGGTCCCGGGGCAGGGACCTACGAGCAGTACTTC.

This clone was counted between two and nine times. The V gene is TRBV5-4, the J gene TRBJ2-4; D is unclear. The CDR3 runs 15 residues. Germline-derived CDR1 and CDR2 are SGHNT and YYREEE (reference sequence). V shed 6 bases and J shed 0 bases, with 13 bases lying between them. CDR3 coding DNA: TGTGCCAGCACCACACAGACATTAGCCAAAAACATTCAGTACTTC. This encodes CASTTQTLAKNIQYF.

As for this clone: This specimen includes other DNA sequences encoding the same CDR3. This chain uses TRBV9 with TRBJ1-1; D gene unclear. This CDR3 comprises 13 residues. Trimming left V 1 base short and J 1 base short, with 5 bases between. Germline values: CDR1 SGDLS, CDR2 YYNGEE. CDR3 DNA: TGTGCCAGCAGCGTAACCCCGAACACTGAAGCTTTCTTT. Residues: CASSVTPNTEAFF.

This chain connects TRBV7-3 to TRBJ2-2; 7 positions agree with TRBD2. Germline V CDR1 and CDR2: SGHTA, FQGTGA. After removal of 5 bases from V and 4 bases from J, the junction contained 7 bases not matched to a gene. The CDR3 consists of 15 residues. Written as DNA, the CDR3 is TGTGCCAGCAGCCCTGTAACTAGCGTCACCGGGGAGCTGTTTTTT. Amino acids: CASSPVTSVTGELFF. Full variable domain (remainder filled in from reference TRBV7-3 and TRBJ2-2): GAGVSQTPSNKVTEKGKYVELRCDPISGHTALYWYRQSLGQGPEFLIYFQGTGAADDSGLPNDRFFAVRPEGSVSTLKIQRTERGDSAVYLCASSPVTSVTGELFFGEGSRLTVL.

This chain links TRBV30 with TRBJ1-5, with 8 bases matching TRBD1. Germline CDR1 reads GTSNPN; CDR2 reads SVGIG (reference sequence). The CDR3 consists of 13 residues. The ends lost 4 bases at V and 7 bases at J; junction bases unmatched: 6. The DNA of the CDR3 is TGTGCCTGGAAAGGGACAGGCTCCCAGCCCCAGCATTTT. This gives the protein CAWKGTGSQPQHF.

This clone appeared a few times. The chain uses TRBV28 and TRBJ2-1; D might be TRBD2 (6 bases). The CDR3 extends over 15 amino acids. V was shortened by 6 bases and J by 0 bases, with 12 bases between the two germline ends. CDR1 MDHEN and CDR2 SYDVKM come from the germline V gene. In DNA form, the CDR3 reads TGTGCCAGCAGGGGACTCCTTAGCTCCTACAATGAGCAGTTCTTC. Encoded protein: CASRGLLSSYNEQFF.